The entry that follows covers one T cell receptor beta chain sequence. The CDR3 consists of 19 residues. The ends lost 3 bases at V and 2 bases at J; junction bases unmatched: 18. Study processing details: From reference gene primer amplification, estimates of nucleated cell counts were derived. Clones were read by immunoSEQ multiplex PCR, and TCRdb kept only the in-frame ones, dropping some. The V and J calls and the clone size are those of that table, but D and trimming were determined from the DNA. The sample has 90,000 to 110,000 clones; about 80% are singletons. These data belong to a study of blood T cell repertoires in COVID-19. For the study at large: Sites across the United States, Italy and Spain contributed samples from acute and convalescent COVID-19. T cells, B-cell-depleted T cells, or PBMCs supplied cDNA or gDNA.

Material for sequencing was peripheral blood. The chain couples TRBV23-1 to TRBJ1-1; 7 nucleotides line up with TRBD1. TRBV23-1 is identified as an open reading frame with a role that is uncertain. This TCR was sampled from a woman in her 70s with acute or convalescent COVID-19. This chain's CDR3 is CASSHPYLTHRGLNTEAFF. CDR3 bases: TGCGCCAGCAGTCACCCTTACCTCACTCACAGGGGCCTAAACACTGAAGCTTTCTTT.